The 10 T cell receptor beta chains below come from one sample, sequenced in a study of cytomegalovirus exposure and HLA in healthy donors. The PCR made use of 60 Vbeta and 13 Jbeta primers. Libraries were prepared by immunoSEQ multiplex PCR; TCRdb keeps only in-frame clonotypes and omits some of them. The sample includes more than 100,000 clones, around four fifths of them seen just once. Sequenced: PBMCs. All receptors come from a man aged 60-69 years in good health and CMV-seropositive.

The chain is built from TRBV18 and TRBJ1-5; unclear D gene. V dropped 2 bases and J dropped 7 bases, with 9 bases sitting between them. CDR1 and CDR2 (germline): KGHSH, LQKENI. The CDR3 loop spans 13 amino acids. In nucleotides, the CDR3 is TGTGCCAGCTCACCAGGGGAGGAACAGCCCCAGCATTTT. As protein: CASSPGEEQPQHF.

CDR3 in amino acids: CASGGLGEKLFF. In DNA form, the CDR3 reads TGTGCCAGCGGGGGACTTGGTGAAAAACTGTTTTTT. The chain joins TRBV2 to TRBJ1-4; D is possibly TRBD1 (5 bases). Deletions cut 8 bases from V and 7 bases from J, with 11 bases between. CDR3 length: 12 amino acids. Germline CDR1 and CDR2: SNHLY and FYNNEI.

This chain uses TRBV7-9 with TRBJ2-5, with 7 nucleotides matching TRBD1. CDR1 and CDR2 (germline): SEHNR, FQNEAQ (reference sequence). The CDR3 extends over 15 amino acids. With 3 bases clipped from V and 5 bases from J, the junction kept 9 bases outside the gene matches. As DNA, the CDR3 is TGTGCCAGCAGCTTCGGACAGGCCCCGGAGGAGACCCAGTACTTC. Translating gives CASSFGQAPEETQYF.

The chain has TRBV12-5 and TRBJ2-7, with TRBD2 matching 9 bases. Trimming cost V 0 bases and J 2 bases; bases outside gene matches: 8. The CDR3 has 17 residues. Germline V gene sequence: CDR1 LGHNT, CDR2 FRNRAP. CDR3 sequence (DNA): TGTGCTAGTGGTTTGGTACGGGCTAGCGGGGATCCCTACGAGCAGTACTTC. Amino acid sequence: CASGLVRASGDPYEQYF.

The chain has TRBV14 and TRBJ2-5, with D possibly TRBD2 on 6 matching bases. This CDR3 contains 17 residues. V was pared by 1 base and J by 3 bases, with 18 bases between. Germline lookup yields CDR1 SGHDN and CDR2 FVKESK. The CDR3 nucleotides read TGTGCCAGCAGCCAAGGGTTCGGAGGGGTCTTCGAAGAGACCCAGTACTTC. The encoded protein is CASSQGFGGVFEETQYF.

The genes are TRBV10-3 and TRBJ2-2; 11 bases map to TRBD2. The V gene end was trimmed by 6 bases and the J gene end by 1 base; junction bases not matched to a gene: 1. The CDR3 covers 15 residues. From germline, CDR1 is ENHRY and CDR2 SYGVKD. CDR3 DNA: TGTGCCATCAGAGGGACTAGCGGGAACACCGGGGAGCTGTTTTTT. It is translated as CAIRGTSGNTGELFF.

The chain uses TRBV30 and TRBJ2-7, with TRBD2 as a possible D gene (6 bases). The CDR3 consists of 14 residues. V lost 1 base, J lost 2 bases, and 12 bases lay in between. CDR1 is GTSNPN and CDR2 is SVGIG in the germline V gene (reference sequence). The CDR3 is CAWSGPAGTYEQYF. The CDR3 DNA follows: TGTGCCTGGAGTGGGCCGGCGGGGACCTACGAGCAGTACTTC.

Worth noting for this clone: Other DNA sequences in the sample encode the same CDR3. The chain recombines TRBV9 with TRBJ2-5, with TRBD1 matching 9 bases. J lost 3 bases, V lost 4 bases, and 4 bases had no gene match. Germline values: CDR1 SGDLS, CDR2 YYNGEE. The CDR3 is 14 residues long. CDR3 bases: TGTGCCAGCAGCCCCTGGACAGGGGAAGAGACCCAGTACTTC. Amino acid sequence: CASSPWTGEETQYF.

The CDR3, as DNA: TGTGCCAGCAGCCGATACCCCAGGGGGGACCCCCTGGGCTACACCTTC. Protein product: CASSRYPRGDPLGYTF. The chain uses TRBV7-3 and TRBJ1-2; 7 bases fit TRBD1. This CDR3 comprises 16 residues. V lost 5 bases and J lost 8; bases outside the gene matches: 17. The germline gives CDR1 SGHTA, CDR2 FQGTGA.

The CDR3 nucleotides read TGTGCCAGCTCACCATCACTAGCGGGGAGCACAGATACGCAGTATTTT. Protein: CASSPSLAGSTDTQYF. J is TRBJ2-3 and V is TRBV18; 10 bases agree with TRBD2. The germline CDR1 and CDR2 sequences are KGHSH and LQKENI. Trimming took 2 bases from V and 0 from J; bases not matched to a gene: 2. The CDR3 length is 16 residues.